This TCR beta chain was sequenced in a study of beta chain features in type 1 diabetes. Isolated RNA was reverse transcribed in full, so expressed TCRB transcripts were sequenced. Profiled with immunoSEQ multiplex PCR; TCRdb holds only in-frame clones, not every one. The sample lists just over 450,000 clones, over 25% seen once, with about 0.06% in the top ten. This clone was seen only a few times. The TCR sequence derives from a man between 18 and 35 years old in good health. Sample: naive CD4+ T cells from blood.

CDR3 DNA: TGTGCCAGCAGTCCATCCTACAATGAGCAGTTCTTC. Translating gives CASSPSYNEQFF. V and J are TRBV27 and TRBJ2-1, with D uncertain. The V end lost 5 bases, the J end lost 1 base, and 3 bases lay between the germline ends. The CDR3 contains 12 residues. CDR1 is MNHEY and CDR2 is SMNVEV in the germline V gene (reference sequence).